The present entry profiles one T cell receptor (beta chain) with its context. Trimming removed 2 bases from V and 2 bases from J; junction bases left unmatched: 18. Germline CDR1 MNHNS, CDR2 SASEGT. The CDR3 is made up of 20 amino acids. With 60 Vbeta and 13 Jbeta primers, the PCR was carried out. The assay was immunoSEQ multiplex PCR, and TCRdb's table has in-frame clones only and misses some. The sample has fewer than 150,000 clones, under 80% seen once; the top ten hold about 4.2%. The data belong to a study of cytomegalovirus exposure and HLA in healthy donors. The J gene is TRBJ1-5, the V gene TRBV6-1, with 7 bases aligning to TRBD1. This receptor was identified in a woman aged 40 to 55 in good health and CMV-seropositive. Material for sequencing was PBMCs. This chain's CDR3 is CASSEKVERGRTGRNQPQHF. CDR3 DNA: TGTGCCAGCAGTGAAAAAGTAGAGAGGGGGCGGACGGGTCGCAATCAGCCCCAGCATTTT.